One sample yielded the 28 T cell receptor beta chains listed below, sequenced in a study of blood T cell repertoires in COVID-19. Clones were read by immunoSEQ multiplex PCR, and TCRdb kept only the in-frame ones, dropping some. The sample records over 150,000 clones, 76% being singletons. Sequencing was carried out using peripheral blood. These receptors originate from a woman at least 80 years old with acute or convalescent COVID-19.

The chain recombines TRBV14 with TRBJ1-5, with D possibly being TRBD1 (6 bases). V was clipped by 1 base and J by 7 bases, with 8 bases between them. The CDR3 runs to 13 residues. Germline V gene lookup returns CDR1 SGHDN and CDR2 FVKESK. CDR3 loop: CASSQAGDQPQHF. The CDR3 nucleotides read TGTGCCAGCAGCCAAGCAGGGGACCAGCCCCAGCATTTT.

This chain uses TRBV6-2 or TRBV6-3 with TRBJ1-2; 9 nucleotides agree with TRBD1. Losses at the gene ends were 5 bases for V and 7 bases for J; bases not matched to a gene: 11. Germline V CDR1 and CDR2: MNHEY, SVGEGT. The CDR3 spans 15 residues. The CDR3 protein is CASSKPSGTGSGYTF. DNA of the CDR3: TGTGCCAGCAGTAAGCCTTCCGGGACAGGGAGTGGCTACACCTTC.

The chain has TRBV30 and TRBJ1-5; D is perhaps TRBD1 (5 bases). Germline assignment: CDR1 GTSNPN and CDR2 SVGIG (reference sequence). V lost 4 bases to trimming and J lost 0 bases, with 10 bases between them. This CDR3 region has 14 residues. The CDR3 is CAWTDTNSNQPQHF. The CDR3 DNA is TGTGCCTGGACGGACACCAATAGCAATCAGCCCCAGCATTTT.

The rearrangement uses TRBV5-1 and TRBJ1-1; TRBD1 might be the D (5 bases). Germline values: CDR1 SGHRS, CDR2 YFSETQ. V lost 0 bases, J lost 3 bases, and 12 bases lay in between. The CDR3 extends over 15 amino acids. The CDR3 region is CASSLAGGEYTEAFF. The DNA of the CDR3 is TGCGCCAGCAGCTTGGCCGGAGGGGAGTACACTGAAGCTTTCTTT. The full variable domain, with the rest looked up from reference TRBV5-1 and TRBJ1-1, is KAGVTQTPRYLIKTRGQQVTLSCSPISGHRSVSWYQQTPGQGLQFLFEYFSETQRNKGNFPGRFSGRQFSNSRSEMNVSTLELGDSALYLCASSLAGGEYTEAFFGQGTRLTVV.

CDR3 DNA: TGTGCCAGCAACATCCGTAGCGGGGGCACCTACGAGCAGTACTTC. Its protein is CASNIRSGGTYEQYF. The chain links TRBV6-1 to TRBJ2-7, with 9 bases aligning to TRBD2. With 7 bases clipped from V and 2 bases from J, the junction kept 9 bases outside the gene matches. The germline CDR1 and CDR2 sequences are MNHNS and SASEGT. The CDR3 runs 15 residues.

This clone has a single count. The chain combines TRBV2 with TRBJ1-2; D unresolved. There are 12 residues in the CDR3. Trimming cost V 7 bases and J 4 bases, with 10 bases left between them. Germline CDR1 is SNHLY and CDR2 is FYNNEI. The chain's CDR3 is CASNLGRYGYTF. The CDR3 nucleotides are TGTGCCAGCAACCTGGGCCGCTATGGCTACACCTTC.

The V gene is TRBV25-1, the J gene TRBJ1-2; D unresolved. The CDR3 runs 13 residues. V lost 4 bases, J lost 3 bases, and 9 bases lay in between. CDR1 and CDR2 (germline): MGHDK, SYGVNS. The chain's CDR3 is CASSVYGDYGYTF. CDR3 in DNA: TGTGCCAGCAGTGTTTACGGGGACTATGGCTACACCTTC.

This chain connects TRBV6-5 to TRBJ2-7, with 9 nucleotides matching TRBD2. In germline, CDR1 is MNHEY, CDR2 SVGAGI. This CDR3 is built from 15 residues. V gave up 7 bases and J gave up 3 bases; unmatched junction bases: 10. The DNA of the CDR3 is TGTGCCAGCAAAAGTTTAGCGGGAGCCATCTACGAGCAGTACTTC. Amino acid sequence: CASKSLAGAIYEQYF.

The CDR3 bases are TGTGCCAGCAGCTTCTCACAGGGGTCGAACACCGGGGAGCTGTTTTTT. Translated, it gives CASSFSQGSNTGELFF. The genes are TRBV7-2 and TRBJ2-2, with 7 bases lining up with TRBD1. The CDR3 extends over 16 amino acids. After removal of 3 bases from V and 0 bases from J, the junction contained 4 bases not matched to a gene. Per the germline V gene, CDR1 is SGHTA and CDR2 is FQGNSA.

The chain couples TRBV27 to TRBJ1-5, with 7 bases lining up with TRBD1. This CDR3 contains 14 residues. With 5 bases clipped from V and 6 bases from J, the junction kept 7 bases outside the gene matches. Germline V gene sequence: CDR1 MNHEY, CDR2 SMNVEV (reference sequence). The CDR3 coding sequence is TGTGCCAGCAGTCGGGACAGAGCGAGTCAGCCCCAGCATTTT. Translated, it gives CASSRDRASQPQHF.

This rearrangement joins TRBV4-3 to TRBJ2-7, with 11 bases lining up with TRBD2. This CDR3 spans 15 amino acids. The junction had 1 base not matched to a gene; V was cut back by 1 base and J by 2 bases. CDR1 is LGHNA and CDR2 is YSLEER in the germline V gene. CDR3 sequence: CASSQGLAGTYEQYF. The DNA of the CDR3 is TGCGCCAGCAGCCAAGGACTAGCGGGGACCTACGAGCAGTACTTC.

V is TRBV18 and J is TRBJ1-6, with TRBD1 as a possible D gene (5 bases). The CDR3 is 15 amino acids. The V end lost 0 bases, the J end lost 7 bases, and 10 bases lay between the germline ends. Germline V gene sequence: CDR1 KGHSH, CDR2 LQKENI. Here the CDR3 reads CASSPPTASNSPLHF. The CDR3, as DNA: TGTGCCAGCTCACCACCGACAGCATCAAATTCACCCCTCCACTTT.

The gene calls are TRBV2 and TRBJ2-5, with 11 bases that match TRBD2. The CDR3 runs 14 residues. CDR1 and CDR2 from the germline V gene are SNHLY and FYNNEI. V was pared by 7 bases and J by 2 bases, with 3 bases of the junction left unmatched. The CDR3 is CASNSGGAQETQYF. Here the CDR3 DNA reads TGTGCCAGCAATAGCGGGGGGGCTCAAGAGACCCAGTACTTC.

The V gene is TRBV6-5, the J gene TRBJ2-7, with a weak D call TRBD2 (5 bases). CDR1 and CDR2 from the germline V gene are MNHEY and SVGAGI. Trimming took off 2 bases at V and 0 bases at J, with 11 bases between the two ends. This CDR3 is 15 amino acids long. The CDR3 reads CASSYGTGSSYEQYF. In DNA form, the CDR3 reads TGTGCCAGCAGTTACGGTACGGGGAGCTCCTACGAGCAGTACTTC.

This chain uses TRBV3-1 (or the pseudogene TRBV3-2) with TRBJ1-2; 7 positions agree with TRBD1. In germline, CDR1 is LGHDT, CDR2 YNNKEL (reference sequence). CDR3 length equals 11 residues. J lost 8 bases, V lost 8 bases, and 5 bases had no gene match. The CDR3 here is CASGDSRGYTF. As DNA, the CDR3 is TGTGCCAGCGGGGACAGTCGAGGCTACACCTTC.

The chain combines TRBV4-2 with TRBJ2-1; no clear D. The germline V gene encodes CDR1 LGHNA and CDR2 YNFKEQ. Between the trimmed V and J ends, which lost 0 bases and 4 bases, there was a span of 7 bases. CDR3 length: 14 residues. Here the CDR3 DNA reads TGTGCCAGCAGCCAAGATCCGACTTACAATGAGCAGTTCTTC. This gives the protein CASSQDPTYNEQFF.

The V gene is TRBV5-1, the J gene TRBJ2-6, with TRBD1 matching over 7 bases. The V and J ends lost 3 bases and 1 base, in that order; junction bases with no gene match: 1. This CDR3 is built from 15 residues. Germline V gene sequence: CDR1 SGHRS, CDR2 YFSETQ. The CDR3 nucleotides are TGCGCCAGCAGCTCGACAGGGTCTGGGGCCAACGTCCTGACTTTC. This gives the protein CASSSTGSGANVLTF.

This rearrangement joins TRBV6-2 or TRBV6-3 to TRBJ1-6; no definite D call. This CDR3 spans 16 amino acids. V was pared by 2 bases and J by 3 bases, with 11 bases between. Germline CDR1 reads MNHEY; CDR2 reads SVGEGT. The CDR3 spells CASSYGSRGYNSPLHF. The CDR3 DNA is TGTGCCAGCAGTTACGGAAGTCGGGGCTATAATTCACCCCTCCACTTT.

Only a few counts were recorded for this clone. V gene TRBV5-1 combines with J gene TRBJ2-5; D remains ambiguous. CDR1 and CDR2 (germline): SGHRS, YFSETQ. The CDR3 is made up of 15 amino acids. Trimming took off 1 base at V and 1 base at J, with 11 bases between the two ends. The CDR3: CASSLLGSPQETQYF. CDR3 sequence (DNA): TGCGCCAGCAGCTTGTTAGGTAGCCCCCAAGAGACCCAGTACTTC.

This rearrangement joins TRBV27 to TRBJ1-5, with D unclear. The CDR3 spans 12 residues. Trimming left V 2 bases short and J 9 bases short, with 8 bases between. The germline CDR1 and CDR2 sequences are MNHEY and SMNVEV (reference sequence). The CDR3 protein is CASSLGEGPQHF. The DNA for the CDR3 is TGTGCCAGCAGTTTAGGGGAGGGGCCCCAGCATTTT.

This CDR3 is CASSLLGGLLVTGELFF. The CDR3 bases are TGTGCCAGCAGCTTACTGGGTGGATTACTAGTCACCGGGGAGCTGTTTTTT. The chain recombines TRBV7-8 with TRBJ2-2, with D possibly being TRBD2 (5 bases). Germline CDR1 SGHVS, CDR2 FQNEAQ. The length of the CDR3 is 17 residues. Trimming took off 2 bases at V and 4 bases at J, with 17 bases between the two ends.

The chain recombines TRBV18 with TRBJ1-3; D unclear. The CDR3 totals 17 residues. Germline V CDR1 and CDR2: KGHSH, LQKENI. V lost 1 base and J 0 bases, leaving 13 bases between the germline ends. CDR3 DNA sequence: TGTGCCAGCTCACCACGAGTTCGAGGGTCCTCTGGAAACACCATATATTTT. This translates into CASSPRVRGSSGNTIYF.

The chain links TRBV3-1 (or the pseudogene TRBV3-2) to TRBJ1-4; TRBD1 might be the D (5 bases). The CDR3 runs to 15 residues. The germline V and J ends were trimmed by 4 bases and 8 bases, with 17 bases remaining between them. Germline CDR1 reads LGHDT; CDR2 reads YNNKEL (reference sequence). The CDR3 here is CASSPPRGTGEKLFF. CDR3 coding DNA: TGTGCCAGCAGCCCACCTCGGGGGACGGGCGAAAAACTGTTTTTT.

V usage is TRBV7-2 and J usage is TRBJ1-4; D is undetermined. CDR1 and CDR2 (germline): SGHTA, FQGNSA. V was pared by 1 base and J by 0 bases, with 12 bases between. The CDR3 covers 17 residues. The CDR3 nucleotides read TGTGCCAGCAGCTTAGGACCAATTACAGCAACTAATGAAAAACTGTTTTTT. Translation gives CASSLGPITATNEKLFF.

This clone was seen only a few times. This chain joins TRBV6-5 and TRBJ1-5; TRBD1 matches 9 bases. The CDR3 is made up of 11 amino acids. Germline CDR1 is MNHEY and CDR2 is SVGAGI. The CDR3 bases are TGTGGGACAGGGGGCAATCAGCCCCAGCATTTT. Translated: CGTGGNQPQHF.

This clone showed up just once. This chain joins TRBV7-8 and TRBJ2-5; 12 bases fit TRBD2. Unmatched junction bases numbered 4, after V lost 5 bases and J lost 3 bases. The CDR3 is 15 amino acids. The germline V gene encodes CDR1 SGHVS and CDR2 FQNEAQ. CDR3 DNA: TGTGCCAGCAGCCGGACTAGCGGGATAGAAGAGACCCAGTACTTC. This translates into CASSRTSGIEETQYF.

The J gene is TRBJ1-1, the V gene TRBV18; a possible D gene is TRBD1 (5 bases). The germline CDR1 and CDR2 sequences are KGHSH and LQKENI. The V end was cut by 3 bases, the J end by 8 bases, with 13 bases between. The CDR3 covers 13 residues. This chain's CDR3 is CASSPAGPAEAFF. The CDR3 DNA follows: TGTGCCAGCTCACCTGCGGGACCGGCCGAAGCTTTCTTT. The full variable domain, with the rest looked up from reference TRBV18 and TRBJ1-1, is NAGVMQNPRHLVRRRGQEARLRCSPMKGHSHVYWYRQLPEEGLKFMVYLQKENIIDESGMPKERFSAEFPKEGPSILRIQQVVRGDSAAYFCASSPAGPAEAFFGQGTRLTVV.

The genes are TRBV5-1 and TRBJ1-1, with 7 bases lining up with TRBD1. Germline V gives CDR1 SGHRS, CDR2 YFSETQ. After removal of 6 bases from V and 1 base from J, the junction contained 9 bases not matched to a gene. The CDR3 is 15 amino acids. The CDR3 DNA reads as TGCGCCAGCATGGCAGGGGGAAACCGGAACACTGAAGCTTTCTTT. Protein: CASMAGGNRNTEAFF.